This is a list of T cell receptor beta chains from one sample in a study of brain T cells in children with intractable seizures. TCRdb's copy holds only in-frame clones and misses some; the assay was immunoSEQ multiplex PCR. Of some 64,000 clones detected, 95% to 97% appear once; the ten largest clones hold roughly 0.38%. This specimen was peripheral blood, taken at surgery. Every receptor here comes from a boy under three years old with focal cortical dysplasia and intractable seizures. Both conserved end residues are part of each CDR3. A D gene is named only where the DNA matches it firmly. The size of a clone is reported for some rows only, either as once, few or many, or as a class for expanded clones.

>TRBD2|TRBV7-9|TRBJ2-5|NA
TGTGCCAGCAGCCATACCCGACTAGCGGTAGAGACCCAGTACTTC
CASSHTRLAVETQYF
>TRBD1|TRBV6-5|TRBJ1-1|NA
TGTGCCAGCAGTTTAGAGGGGGCTAACACTGAAGCTTTCTTT
CASSLEGANTEAFF
>TRBD1|TRBV5-1|TRBJ1-3|once
TGCGCCAGCAGCTTGGAGTCGACAGGGGCATATGGAAACACCATATATTTT
CASSLESTGAYGNTIYF
>NA|TRBV5-8|TRBJ2-3|NA
TGTGCCAGCAGCTTGGAGGGTCGGGGGGCGAACACAGATACGCAGTATTTT
CASSLEGRGANTDTQYF
>NA|TRBV28|TRBJ2-7|NA
TGTGCCAGCAGTTTATTAGGACAAGGGGGGCCCTACGAGCAGTACTTC
CASSLLGQGGPYEQYF
>NA|TRBV6-5|TRBJ1-2|NA
TGTGCCGCAAAAGAGTGGGGGGCCGATGGCTACACCTTC
CAAKEWGADGYTF
>NA|TRBV5-1|TRBJ1-1|NA
TGCGCCAGCAGCTTGGTAGGGCATGGCACTGAAGCTTTCTTT
CASSLVGHGTEAFF
>TRBD1|TRBV3-1/TRBV3-2|TRBJ2-5|NA
TGTGCCAGCAGCCAAGAGTTTTCAGGGACAGTAGATAAGACCCAGTACTTC
CASSQEFSGTVDKTQYF
>NA|TRBV28|TRBJ2-1|NA
TGTGCCAGCAGTCGTGTAGTTATTGAGCAGTTCTTC
CASSRVVIEQFF
>NA|TRBV2|TRBJ2-2|NA
TGTGCCAGCAGGGACGACAGCTACACCGGGGAGCTGTTTTTT
CASRDDSYTGELFF